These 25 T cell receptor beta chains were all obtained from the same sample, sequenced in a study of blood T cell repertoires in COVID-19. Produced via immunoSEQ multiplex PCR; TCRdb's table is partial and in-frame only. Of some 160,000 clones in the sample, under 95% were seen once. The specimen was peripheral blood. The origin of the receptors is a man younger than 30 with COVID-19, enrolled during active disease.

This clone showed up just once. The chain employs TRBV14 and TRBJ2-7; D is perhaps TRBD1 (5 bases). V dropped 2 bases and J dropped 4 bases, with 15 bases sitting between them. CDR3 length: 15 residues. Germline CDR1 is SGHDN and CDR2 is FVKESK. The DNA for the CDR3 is TGTGCCAGCAGCCAACAAGGGGTCAAAGGATACGAGCAGTACTTC. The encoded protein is CASSQQGVKGYEQYF.

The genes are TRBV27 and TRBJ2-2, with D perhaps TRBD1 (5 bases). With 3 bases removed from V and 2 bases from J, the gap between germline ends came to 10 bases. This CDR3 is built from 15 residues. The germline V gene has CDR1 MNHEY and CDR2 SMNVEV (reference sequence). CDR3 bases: TGTGCCAGCAGTTTGGGGCAGGGAAACACCGGGGAGCTGTTTTTT. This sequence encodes CASSLGQGNTGELFF.

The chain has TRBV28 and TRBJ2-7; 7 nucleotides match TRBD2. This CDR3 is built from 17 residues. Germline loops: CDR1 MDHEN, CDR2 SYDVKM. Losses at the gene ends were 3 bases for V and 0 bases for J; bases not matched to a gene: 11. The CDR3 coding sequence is TGTGCCAGCAGTTTCGGACATCTCAAGCGGGACTCCTACGAGCAGTACTTC. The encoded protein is CASSFGHLKRDSYEQYF. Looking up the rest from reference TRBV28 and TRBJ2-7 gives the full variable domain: DVKVTQSSRYLVKRTGEKVFLECVQDMDHENMFWYRQDPGLGLRLIYFSYDVKMKEKGDIPEGYSVSREKKERFSLILESASTNQTSMYLCASSFGHLKRDSYEQYFGPGTRLTVT.

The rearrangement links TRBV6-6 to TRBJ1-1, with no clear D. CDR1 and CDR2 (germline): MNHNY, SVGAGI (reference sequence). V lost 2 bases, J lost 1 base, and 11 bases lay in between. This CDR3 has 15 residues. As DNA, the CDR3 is TGTGCCAGCAGTTACCCCTTCGTACAGAACACTGAAGCTTTCTTT. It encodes CASSYPFVQNTEAFF.

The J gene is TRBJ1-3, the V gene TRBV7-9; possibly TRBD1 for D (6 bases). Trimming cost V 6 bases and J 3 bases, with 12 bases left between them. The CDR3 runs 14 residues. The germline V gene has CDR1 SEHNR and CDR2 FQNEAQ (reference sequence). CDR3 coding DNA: TGTGCCAGCAGTGGGGGGGCCTTTGGAAACACCATATATTTT. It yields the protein CASSGGAFGNTIYF. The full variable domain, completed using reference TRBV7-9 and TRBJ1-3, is DTGVSQNPRHKITKRGQNVTFRCDPISEHNRLYWYRQTLGQGPEFLTYFQNEAQLEKSRLLSDRFSAERPKGSFSTLEIQRTEQGDSAMYLCASSGGAFGNTIYFGEGSWLTVV.

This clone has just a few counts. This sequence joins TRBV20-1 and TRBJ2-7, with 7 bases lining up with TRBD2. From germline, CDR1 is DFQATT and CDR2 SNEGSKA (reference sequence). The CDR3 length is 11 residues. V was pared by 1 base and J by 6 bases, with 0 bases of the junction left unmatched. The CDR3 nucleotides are TGCAGTGCTAGAGGGGGGGGCGAGCAGTACTTC. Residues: CSARGGGEQYF.

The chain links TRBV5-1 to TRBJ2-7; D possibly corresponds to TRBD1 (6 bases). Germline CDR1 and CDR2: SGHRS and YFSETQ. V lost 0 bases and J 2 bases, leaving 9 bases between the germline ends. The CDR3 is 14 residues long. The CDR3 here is CASSLDRETYEQYF. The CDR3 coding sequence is TGCGCCAGCAGCTTGGACAGGGAAACCTACGAGCAGTACTTC.

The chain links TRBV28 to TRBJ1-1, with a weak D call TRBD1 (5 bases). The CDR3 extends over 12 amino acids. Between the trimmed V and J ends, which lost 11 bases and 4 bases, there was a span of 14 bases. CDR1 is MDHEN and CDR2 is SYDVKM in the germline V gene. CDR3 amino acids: CASKGRSTEAFF. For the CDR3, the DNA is TGTGCCTCTAAGGGGCGGAGCACTGAAGCTTTCTTT.

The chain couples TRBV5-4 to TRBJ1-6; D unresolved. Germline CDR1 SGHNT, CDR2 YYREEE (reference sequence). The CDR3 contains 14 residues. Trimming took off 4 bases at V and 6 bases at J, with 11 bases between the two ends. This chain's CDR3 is CASSLQILNSPLHF. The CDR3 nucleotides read TGTGCCAGCAGCCTGCAAATACTTAATTCACCCCTCCACTTT.

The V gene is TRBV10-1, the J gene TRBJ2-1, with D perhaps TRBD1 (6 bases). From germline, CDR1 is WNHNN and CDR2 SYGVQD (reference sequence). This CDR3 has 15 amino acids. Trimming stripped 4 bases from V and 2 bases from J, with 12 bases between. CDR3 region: CASSGLGQPYNEQFF. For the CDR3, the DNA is TGCGCCAGCAGTGGGCTAGGACAGCCCTACAATGAGCAGTTCTTC.

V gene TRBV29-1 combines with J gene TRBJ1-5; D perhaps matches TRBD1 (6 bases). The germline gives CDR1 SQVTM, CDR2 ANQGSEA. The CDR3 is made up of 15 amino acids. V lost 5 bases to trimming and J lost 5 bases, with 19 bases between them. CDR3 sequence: CSVQIMDSVDQPQHF. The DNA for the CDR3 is TGCAGCGTTCAAATAATGGACAGTGTTGATCAGCCCCAGCATTTT.

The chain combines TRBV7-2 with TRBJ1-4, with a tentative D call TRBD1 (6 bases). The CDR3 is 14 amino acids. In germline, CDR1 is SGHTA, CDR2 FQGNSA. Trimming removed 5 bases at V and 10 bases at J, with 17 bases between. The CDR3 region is CASSQGSPPIKLFF. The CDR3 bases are TGTGCCAGCAGCCAGGGGTCCCCACCAATAAAACTGTTTTTT.

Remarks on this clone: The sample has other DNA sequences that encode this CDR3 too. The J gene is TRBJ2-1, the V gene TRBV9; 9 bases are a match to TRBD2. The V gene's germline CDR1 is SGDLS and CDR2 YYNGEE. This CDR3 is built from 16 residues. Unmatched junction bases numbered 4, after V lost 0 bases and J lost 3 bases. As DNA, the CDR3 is TGTGCCAGCAGCGTAGGTTCACTAGCGGGCTACAATGAGCAGTTCTTC. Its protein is CASSVGSLAGYNEQFF.

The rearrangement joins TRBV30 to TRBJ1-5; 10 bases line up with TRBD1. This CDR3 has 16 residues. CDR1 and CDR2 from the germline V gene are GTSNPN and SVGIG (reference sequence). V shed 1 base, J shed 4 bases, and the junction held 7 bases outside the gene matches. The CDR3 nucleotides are TGTGCCTGGAGTGGAGGGACAGGGGTTAAGAATCAGCCCCAGCATTTT. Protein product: CAWSGGTGVKNQPQHF.

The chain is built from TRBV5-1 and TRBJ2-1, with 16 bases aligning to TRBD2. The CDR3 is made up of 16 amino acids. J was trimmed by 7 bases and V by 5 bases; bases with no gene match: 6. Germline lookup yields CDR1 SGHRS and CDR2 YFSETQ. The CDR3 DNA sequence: TGCGCCAGCAGACGTGGGACTAGCGGGAGGGGAAATGAGCAGTTCTTC. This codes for CASRRGTSGRGNEQFF.

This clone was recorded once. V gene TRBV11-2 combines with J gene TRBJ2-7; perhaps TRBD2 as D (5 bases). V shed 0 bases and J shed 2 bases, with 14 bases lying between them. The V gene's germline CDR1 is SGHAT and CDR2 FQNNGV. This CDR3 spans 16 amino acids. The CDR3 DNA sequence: TGTGCCAGCAGCTTAGATTCTCTAGCAGTTCCCTACGAGCAGTACTTC. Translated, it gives CASSLDSLAVPYEQYF.

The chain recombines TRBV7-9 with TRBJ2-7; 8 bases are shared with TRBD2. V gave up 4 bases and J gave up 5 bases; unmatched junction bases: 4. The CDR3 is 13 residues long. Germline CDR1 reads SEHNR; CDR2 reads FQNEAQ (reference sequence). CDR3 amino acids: CASSSGTSNEQYF. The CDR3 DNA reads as TGTGCCAGCAGCTCCGGGACTAGTAACGAGCAGTACTTC.

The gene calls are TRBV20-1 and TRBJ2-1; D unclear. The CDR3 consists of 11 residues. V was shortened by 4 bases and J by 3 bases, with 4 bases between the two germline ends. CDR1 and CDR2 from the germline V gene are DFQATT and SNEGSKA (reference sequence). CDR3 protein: CSATYYNEQFF. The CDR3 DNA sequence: TGCAGTGCTACTTACTACAATGAGCAGTTCTTC.

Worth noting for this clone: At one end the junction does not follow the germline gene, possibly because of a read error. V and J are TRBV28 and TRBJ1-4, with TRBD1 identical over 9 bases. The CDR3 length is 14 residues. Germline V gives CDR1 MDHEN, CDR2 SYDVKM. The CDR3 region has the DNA TGTGCCAGCAGCCCCGGGACAGGGATAGAAAAACTGCTTTTT. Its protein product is CASSPGTGIEKLLF.

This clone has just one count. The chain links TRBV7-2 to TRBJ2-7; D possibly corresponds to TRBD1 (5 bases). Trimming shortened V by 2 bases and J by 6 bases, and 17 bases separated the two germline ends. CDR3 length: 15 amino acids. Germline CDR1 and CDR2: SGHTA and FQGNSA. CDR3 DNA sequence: TGTGCCAGCAGCTTAAAGTATACAGGCCAGGGCGAGCAGTACTTC. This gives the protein CASSLKYTGQGEQYF.

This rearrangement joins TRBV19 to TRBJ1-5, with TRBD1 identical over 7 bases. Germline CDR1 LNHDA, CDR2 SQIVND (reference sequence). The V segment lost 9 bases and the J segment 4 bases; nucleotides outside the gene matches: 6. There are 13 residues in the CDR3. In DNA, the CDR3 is TGTGCCAGCAGACAGGGCCCGAATCAGCCCCAGCATTTT. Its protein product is CASRQGPNQPQHF. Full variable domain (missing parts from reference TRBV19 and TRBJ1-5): DGGITQSPKYLFRKEGQNVTLSCEQNLNHDAMYWYRQDPGQGLRLIYYSQIVNDFQKGDIAEGYSVSREKKESFPLTVTSAQKNPTAFYLCASRQGPNQPQHFGDGTRLSIL.

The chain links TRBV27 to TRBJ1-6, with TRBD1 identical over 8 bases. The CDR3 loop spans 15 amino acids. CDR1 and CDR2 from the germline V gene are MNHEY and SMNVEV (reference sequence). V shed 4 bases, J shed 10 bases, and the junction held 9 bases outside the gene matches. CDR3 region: CASSSMTGVKSPLHF. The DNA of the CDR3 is TGTGCCAGCAGTTCCATGACAGGGGTCAAATCACCCCTCCACTTT.

The CDR3: CASRGGTGVSGELFF. As DNA, the CDR3 is TGTGCCAGCAGGGGCGGGACAGGGGTCTCCGGGGAGCTGTTTTTT. The J gene is TRBJ2-2, the V gene TRBV9; TRBD1 agrees at 10 bases. V lost 5 bases and J lost 6; bases outside the gene matches: 7. The CDR3 is 15 residues long. The germline V gene has CDR1 SGDLS and CDR2 YYNGEE.

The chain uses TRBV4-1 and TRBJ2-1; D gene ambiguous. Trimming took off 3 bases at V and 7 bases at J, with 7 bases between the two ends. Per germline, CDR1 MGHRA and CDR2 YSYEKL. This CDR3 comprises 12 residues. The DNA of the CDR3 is TGCGCCAGCAGCCATCCCCGGAATGAGCAGTTCTTC. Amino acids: CASSHPRNEQFF.

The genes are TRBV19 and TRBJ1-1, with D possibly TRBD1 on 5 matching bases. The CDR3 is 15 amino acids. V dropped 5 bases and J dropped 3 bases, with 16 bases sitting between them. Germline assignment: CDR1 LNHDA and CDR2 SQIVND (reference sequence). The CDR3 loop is CASSLTPRADTEAFF. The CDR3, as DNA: TGTGCCAGTAGTCTCACCCCCAGGGCAGACACTGAAGCTTTCTTT.